This entry lists 24 T cell receptor beta chains sequenced from one sample in a study of shared clonotypes between healthy human individuals. Repertoires were generated with immunoSEQ multiplex PCR, while TCRdb's copy carries only in-frame clones and drops some. Counted here are about 2.4 million clones, over 85% occurring once; the ten biggest clones make up approximately 0.35%. Sequencing was performed on naive CD4+ T cells from PBMCs. Subset defined: CD45RA+ positively selected. The receptors stem from a man aged 18 to 30 in good health. Some clones in this sample may be carry-over from other donors' samples.

The chain employs TRBV6-6 and TRBJ2-5, with D unresolved. The tail of the sequence fits TRBJ2-7 better, so the J call may be wrong. The CDR3 runs 12 residues. Germline V CDR1 and CDR2: MNHNY, SVGAGI (reference sequence). CDR3 amino acids: CASSYRSNEQYF. CDR3 in DNA: TGTGCCAGCAGTTATCGGTCCAACGAGCAGTACTTC.

This chain uses TRBV7-2 with TRBJ2-1; 15 nucleotides line up with TRBD2. The germline V gene encodes CDR1 SGHTA and CDR2 FQGNSA. This CDR3 has 15 amino acids. Germline trimming cut 3 bases from V and 8 bases from J; bases unmatched to any gene: 2. The CDR3 spells CASSFRTSGRDEQFF. The CDR3 DNA is TGTGCCAGCAGCTTTAGGACTAGCGGGAGGGATGAGCAGTTCTTC.

The V and J genes are TRBV2 and TRBJ2-3, with D hard to call. Trimming cost V 6 bases and J 4 bases, with 8 bases left between them. Per the germline V gene, CDR1 is SNHLY and CDR2 is FYNNEI. The CDR3 loop spans 12 amino acids. This chain's CDR3 is CASRYSADTQYF. CDR3 in DNA: TGTGCCAGCAGGTATAGTGCAGATACGCAGTATTTT.

The V call is TRBV28, the J call TRBJ2-1, with a tentative D call TRBD2 (6 bases). CDR3 length equals 16 residues. CDR1 is MDHEN and CDR2 is SYDVKM in the germline V gene. Trimming left V 5 bases short and J 6 bases short, with 20 bases between. The CDR3 loop is CASSPPPGGKLNEQFF. The CDR3 nucleotides read TGTGCCAGCAGTCCTCCCCCAGGCGGGAAACTCAATGAGCAGTTCTTC.

The rearrangement uses TRBV18 and TRBJ2-7; D is ambiguous. The germline gives CDR1 KGHSH, CDR2 LQKENI. Trimming took off 0 bases at V and 3 bases at J, with 15 bases between the two ends. The CDR3 covers 16 residues. The CDR3 bases are TGTGCCAGCTCACCACCTGGGTCAGCTTTGAACTACGAGCAGTACTTC. This encodes CASSPPGSALNYEQYF.

Comment on this clone: Other DNA variants within this sample encode the same CDR3. The chain joins TRBV28 to TRBJ2-7, with D uncertain. Trimming left V 4 bases short and J 0 bases short, with 7 bases between. This CDR3 is built from 13 residues. Germline values: CDR1 MDHEN, CDR2 SYDVKM. The CDR3 region is CASSYRSSYEQYF. In DNA, the CDR3 is TGTGCCAGCAGTTATCGGAGCTCCTACGAGCAGTACTTC.

This chain joins TRBV6-5 and TRBJ1-1, with 9 bases fitting TRBD1. Losses at the gene ends were 2 bases for V and 2 bases for J; bases not matched to a gene: 3. This CDR3 has 15 amino acids. CDR1 and CDR2 from the germline V gene are MNHEY and SVGAGI. The CDR3 bases are TGTGCCAGCAGTTACGGGACAGGGTTAAACACTGAAGCTTTCTTT. Translated: CASSYGTGLNTEAFF.

The V gene is TRBV29-1, the J gene TRBJ1-4, with unresolved D. There are 13 residues in the CDR3. In germline, CDR1 is SQVTM, CDR2 ANQGSEA. Trimming took 2 bases from V and 3 from J, leaving 7 bases between them. The DNA of the CDR3 is TGCAGCGTTGAACTCAGGCCTAATGAAAAACTGTTTTTT. This codes for CSVELRPNEKLFF.

On this clone: The sample contains more than one DNA sequence encoding this CDR3. The rearrangement uses TRBV9 and TRBJ2-3, with D maybe TRBD2 (5 bases). Per germline, CDR1 SGDLS and CDR2 YYNGEE. This CDR3 region has 12 residues. Trimming left V 2 bases short and J 5 bases short, with 6 bases between. In nucleotides, the CDR3 is TGTGCCAGCAGCGTCGAGGGAGATACGCAGTATTTT. Its protein is CASSVEGDTQYF. The whole variable domain, filled in from reference TRBV9 and TRBJ2-3, reads DSGVTQTPKHLITATGQRVTLRCSPRSGDLSVYWYQQSLDQGLQFLIQYYNGEERAKGNILERFSAQQFPDLHSELNLSSLELGDSALYFCASSVEGDTQYFGPGTRLTVL.

The chain carries TRBV28 and TRBJ1-3; unclear D gene. The CDR3 is 19 amino acids. Germline V gene sequence: CDR1 MDHEN, CDR2 SYDVKM. The V end lost 4 bases, the J end lost 1 base, and 23 bases lay between the germline ends. CDR3 sequence (DNA): TGTGCCAGCAGTTGGGCCCCATCGCGGACGGGAGGATCTGGAAACACCATATATTTT. It specifies CASSWAPSRTGGSGNTIYF.

This sequence joins TRBV18 and TRBJ2-5, with 7 bases fitting TRBD1. The CDR3 extends over 12 amino acids. The V gene's germline CDR1 is KGHSH and CDR2 LQKENI. Unmatched junction bases numbered 7, after V lost 11 bases and J lost 4 bases. The CDR3 DNA follows: TGTGCCGCCCGGGACAGTGGAGAGACCCAGTACTTC. This encodes CAARDSGETQYF.

The rearrangement links TRBV18 to TRBJ2-1; tentative D call: TRBD2 (5 bases). The CDR3 extends over 19 amino acids. With 2 bases removed from V and 2 bases from J, the gap between germline ends came to 22 bases. Per germline, CDR1 KGHSH and CDR2 LQKENI. The CDR3 reads CASSPSGPITSKAYNEQFF. CDR3 bases: TGTGCCAGCTCACCAAGCGGACCCATAACCAGTAAAGCCTACAATGAGCAGTTCTTC.

The rearrangement links TRBV6-1 to TRBJ2-7; 8 bases agree with TRBD1. This CDR3 has 15 amino acids. Germline-derived CDR1 and CDR2 are MNHNS and SASEGT. The V segment lost 6 bases and the J segment 2 bases; nucleotides outside the gene matches: 9. The CDR3: CASSLTGAITYEQYF. The CDR3 DNA follows: TGTGCCAGCAGCCTGACAGGGGCCATTACCTACGAGCAGTACTTC.

J is TRBJ1-1 and V is TRBV2; possibly TRBD1 for D (5 bases). This CDR3 spans 14 amino acids. Trimming cost V 3 bases and J 3 bases, with 11 bases left between them. CDR1 and CDR2 (germline): SNHLY, FYNNEI. CDR3 in amino acids: CASSDYRLYTEAFF. DNA of the CDR3: TGTGCCAGCAGTGATTACAGGTTATACACTGAAGCTTTCTTT.

The chain carries TRBV5-1 and TRBJ2-7; TRBD2 agrees at 16 bases. The CDR3 consists of 19 residues. J was trimmed by 2 bases and V by 0 bases; bases with no gene match: 8. Germline CDR1 reads SGHRS; CDR2 reads YFSETQ. CDR3: CASSLVGGLAGGSPYEQYF. The DNA for the CDR3 is TGCGCCAGCAGCTTGGTTGGGGGACTAGCGGGAGGGTCCCCCTACGAGCAGTACTTC.

The chain employs TRBV6-5 and TRBJ2-5; D remains ambiguous. The J call may be wrong; the DNA end is better matched by TRBJ2-7. CDR3 length: 13 residues. Germline CDR1 and CDR2: MNHEY and SVGAGI. The CDR3 is CASSPAGSDEQYF. Written as DNA, the CDR3 is TGTGCCAGCAGTCCCGCAGGTTCCGACGAGCAGTACTTC.

The genes are TRBV6-6 and TRBJ2-6; D gene unclear. The CDR3 consists of 14 residues. With 6 bases removed from V and 1 base from J, the gap between germline ends came to 7 bases. Germline V gene data show CDR1 as MNHNY and CDR2 as SVGAGI (reference sequence). The CDR3 nucleotides are TGTGCCAGCAGGCTACCGTCTGGGGCCAACGTCCTGACTTTC. It is translated as CASRLPSGANVLTF.

The chain is built from TRBV4-2 and TRBJ2-5; the match to TRBD2 covers 13 bases. Germline CDR1 and CDR2: LGHNA and YNFKEQ. The CDR3 spans 18 residues. Trimming removed 2 bases from V and 2 bases from J; junction bases left unmatched: 8. The CDR3 sequence: CASSQSSTSGRGQETQYF. The CDR3 bases are TGTGCCAGCAGCCAATCCTCAACTAGCGGGAGGGGTCAAGAGACCCAGTACTTC.

This chain's CDR3 is CASDRQGETQYF. CDR3 nucleotides: TGTGCCAGCGACAGGCAGGGAGAGACCCAGTACTTC. This chain links TRBV7-9 with TRBJ2-5; a weak D match, TRBD1 (6 bases). V was shortened by 8 bases and J by 4 bases, with 11 bases between the two germline ends. The CDR3 is 12 residues long. Germline V gene lookup returns CDR1 SEHNR and CDR2 FQNEAQ (reference sequence).

Of note for this clone: An end of the junction differs from the germline gene, which may be a read error. This sequence joins TRBV9 and TRBJ2-5, with 8 bases that match TRBD2. The CDR3 has 17 amino acids. Germline values: CDR1 SGDLS, CDR2 YYNGEE. The CDR3, as DNA: TGTGCCAGCAGCGCCGGAGGGGGGGGCAGAGCGGGAGAGGCCCAGTACTTC. Translation gives CASSAGGGGRAGEAQYF.

This clone was detected only once. The chain employs TRBV5-1 and TRBJ2-1, with D possibly being TRBD2 (7 bases). V lost 4 bases, J lost 4 bases, and 27 bases lay in between. Germline V CDR1 and CDR2: SGHRS, YFSETQ. The CDR3 sequence is 19 residues long. The CDR3 sequence is CASSGMGYSGGGTYNEQFF. The CDR3 DNA follows: TGCGCCAGCAGCGGAATGGGGTATAGCGGCGGGGGCACTTACAATGAGCAGTTCTTC.

The chain links TRBV2 to TRBJ2-3, with unresolved D. Germline CDR1 and CDR2: SNHLY and FYNNEI. Trimming took 6 bases from V and 2 from J, leaving 6 bases between them. The CDR3 has 12 amino acids. The CDR3 loop is CASRSLTDTQYF. The CDR3 region has the DNA TGTGCCAGCAGGTCCCTCACAGATACGCAGTATTTT.

This chain joins TRBV5-1 and TRBJ2-1; D may be TRBD2 (5 bases). Germline CDR1 is SGHRS and CDR2 is YFSETQ. Trimming shortened V by 0 bases and J by 9 bases, and 13 bases separated the two germline ends. The CDR3 contains 14 residues. CDR3 in DNA: TGCGCCAGCAGCTTGGGGGGAGACACTTCTGAGCAGTTCTTC. Amino acid sequence: CASSLGGDTSEQFF.

The V and J genes are TRBV30 and TRBJ2-5; no firm D call. This CDR3 is built from 13 residues. Trimming left V 0 bases short and J 5 bases short, with 10 bases between. CDR1 and CDR2 from the germline V gene are GTSNPN and SVGIG (reference sequence). The CDR3 coding sequence is TGTGCCTGGAGTGTCGAAGAGCTGGAGACCCAGTACTTC. Protein product: CAWSVEELETQYF.